This entry lists 3 T cell receptor beta chains sequenced from one sample in a study of spatial heterogeneity in lung cancer. Time point denoted: sample taken at primary tumor resection. TCRdb called the 5' RACE reads again in MiXCR, with one record for every CDR3 protein. The sample holds roughly 80,000 distinct CDR3 sequences, about 8.5% seen once. The sample here was PBMCs, taken at surgery. These receptors were taken from a male donor with early-stage non-small cell lung cancer.

This clonotype has just a few counts. The V and J genes are TRBV6-6 and TRBJ2-1; 11 nucleotides agree with TRBD2. J was trimmed by 3 bases and V by 0 bases; bases with no gene match: 7. Looked up from germline, CDR1 is MNHNY and CDR2 is SVGAGI (reference sequence). The CDR3 sequence is 18 residues long. The CDR3 coding sequence is TGTGCCAGCAGTTACTCGAAATTAGCGGGAGGGGTCTACAATGAGCAGTTCTTC. Amino acid sequence: CASSYSKLAGGVYNEQFF.

This chain connects TRBV11-2 to TRBJ2-2; D gene ambiguous. Trimming took off 4 bases at V and 7 bases at J, with 7 bases between the two ends. CDR3 length equals 12 residues. Germline-derived CDR1 and CDR2 are SGHAT and FQNNGV. The CDR3 loop reads CASSSIDGELFF. For the CDR3, the DNA is TGTGCCAGCAGCTCAATTGACGGGGAGCTGTTTTTT.

This rearrangement joins TRBV12-3 or TRBV12-4 to TRBJ1-2, with 7 bases identical to TRBD1. The CDR3 covers 13 residues. J lost 6 bases, V lost 3 bases, and 4 bases had no gene match. The CDR3: CASSFGQADGYTF. For the CDR3, the DNA is TGTGCCAGCAGTTTCGGACAGGCTGATGGCTACACCTTC.